Detailed here is one TCR beta chain. It was during active infection that Seattle patients were enrolled and then longitudinally followed. Germline CDR1 SGHTA, CDR2 FQGNSA. The V end was cut by 1 base, the J end by 3 bases, with 9 bases between. The CDR3 contains 15 residues. These data come from a study of blood T cell repertoires in COVID-19. Study-level information: From the United States, Italy and Spain came samples of acute and convalescent COVID-19. T cells, B-cell-depleted T cells, or PBMCs supplied cDNA or gDNA.

Authors' processing steps: Estimated nucleated cell counts came from reference gene primer amplification. Using immunoSEQ multiplex PCR, the repertoire was profiled, and TCRdb retains in-frame clones only, with some absent. V, J and clone size reflect that table, while D and trimming were determined from the DNA. Of some 310,000 clones listed, around 89% are singletons. Sequencing input: peripheral blood. The clonotype originates from a woman aged 40 to 50 with COVID-19, enrolled during active disease. The chain joins TRBV7-2 to TRBJ2-2; a possible D gene is TRBD1 (5 bases). The CDR3, as DNA: TGTGCCAGCAGCTTAGACACCAGGGACACCGGGGAGCTGTTTTTT. It is translated as CASSLDTRDTGELFF.